The rows below give T cell receptor beta chains drawn from one sample of a study of cytomegalovirus exposure and HLA in healthy donors. Produced via immunoSEQ multiplex PCR; TCRdb's table is partial and in-frame only. The profile shows some 170,000 clones, more than 60% of them singletons. Sequencing was performed on PBMCs. Receptors were obtained from a human donor in good health. CDR3s include the opening cysteine and the closing phenylalanine or tryptophan. A D gene is named only where the DNA matches it firmly.

d_call j_call v_call cdr3_aa
TRBD1 TRBJ2-7 TRBV19 CASRGTGFGGDHEQYF
- TRBJ1-1 TRBV27 CASSFTGNTEAFF
- TRBJ2-3 TRBV9 CASSNGVGDTQYF
TRBD2 TRBJ2-7 TRBV7-2 CASSSSGGAYEQYF
TRBD1 TRBJ1-1 TRBV10-3 CAISERWVGSGTGPEAFF
- TRBJ1-2 TRBV5-1 CASSRDNNYGYTF
- TRBJ2-2 TRBV19 CASRARANTGELFF
- TRBJ1-5 TRBV6-5 CASSYRGGDQPQHF
- TRBJ1-1 TRBV5-4 CASSFAQGTEAFF
TRBD2 TRBJ2-5 TRBV7-3 CASSLGLAGKETQYF
TRBD2 TRBJ2-1 TRBV4-3 CASSPGGGSYNEQFF
- TRBJ2-5 TRBV7-9 CASSSFGRVVEAQYF
- TRBJ2-2 TRBV5-1 CASSAVPQGPGELFF
- TRBJ1-5 TRBV15 CATSRVLQGFNQPQHF
- TRBJ2-6 TRBV7-2 CASSSPPGVGANVLTF
- TRBJ2-2 TRBV27 CASSQGSGELFF
TRBD1 TRBJ1-2 TRBV2 CASSPLGQGDFYGYTF
- TRBJ2-7 TRBV13 CASSLGRPVTESSQVAYEPYF
- TRBJ1-3 TRBV18 CASSPPRQAHSGNTIYF
- TRBJ2-7 TRBV28 CASGPRGILAYEQYF
TRBD1 TRBJ1-1 TRBV19 CASSTAPGQGSLLGEAFF
TRBD1 TRBJ2-7 TRBV29-1 CSARDSTYEQYF
- TRBJ1-6 TRBV7-2 CASSLLLGQYNSPLHF
TRBD1 TRBJ1-1 TRBV5-5 CASWGRDRGETEAFF
- TRBJ2-3 TRBV7-3 CASSLIAGTDTQYF
- TRBJ2-1 TRBV4-1 CASSPFTQGYFGNEQFF
- TRBJ2-7 TRBV6-1 CASSEAVRSEQYF
- TRBJ2-1 TRBV6-5 CASSYGGGYYNEQFF
TRBD1 TRBJ2-6 TRBV7-2 CASSSISGQLSSGANVLTF
- TRBJ2-5 TRBV7-2 CASSLVGRGGGTQYF
- TRBJ1-5 TRBV7-8 CASSLEMRGNQPQHF
TRBD1 TRBJ1-6 TRBV4-3 CASSQEPGQYNSPLHF
- TRBJ1-1 TRBV7-2 CASSPSRAEAFF